The rows below give T cell receptor beta chains drawn from one sample of a study of beta chain features in type 1 diabetes. Clones were read by immunoSEQ multiplex PCR, and TCRdb kept only the in-frame ones, dropping some. The sample has 900,000 or so clones; roughly 15% are singletons. What was sequenced was naive CD4+ T cells from blood. These receptors were obtained from a woman aged 18-29 years in good health. The CDR3 runs from the conserved cysteine through the conserved F or W. A D gene is named only where the DNA matches it firmly.

J,D,V,CDR3
TRBJ2-1,.,TRBV7-2,CASSFSNEQFF
TRBJ2-3,.,TRBV7-6,CASSARGGPDTQYF
TRBJ1-2,.,TRBV25-1,CASSETGGPGSYTF
TRBJ2-5,TRBD2,TRBV7-2,CASSRPLAGGIQETQYF
TRBJ1-3,.,TRBV7-9,CASSNSLSGNTIYF
TRBJ2-1,.,TRBV6-6,CASRRPGTSGNEQFF
TRBJ1-1,.,TRBV7-2,CASSTDGGEAFF
TRBJ2-5,.,TRBV6-5,CASSAPGRGETQYF
TRBJ1-3,.,TRBV5-1,CASSLQGLGNTIYF
TRBJ2-2,TRBD1,TRBV7-2,CASSFRQGPGELFF
TRBJ2-5,.,TRBV15,CATSIPGAETQYF
TRBJ1-1,.,TRBV18,CASSPTGWTEAFF
TRBJ2-1,TRBD2,TRBV10-3,CASCIRTSGRAGEQFF
TRBJ2-7,.,TRBV28,CASSRQAPYEQYF
TRBJ2-5,TRBD2,TRBV11-2,CASSLALAGVSVKTQYF
TRBJ2-2,.,TRBV19,CASSIRGLGGELFF
TRBJ2-6,.,TRBV27,CASSPPVRSGANVLTF
TRBJ2-7,.,TRBV9,CASSPGTAFYEQYF
TRBJ2-7,TRBD2,TRBV15,CATSSGALAGGYEQYF
TRBJ2-1,TRBD2,TRBV5-1,CASSYTHPGTSGINEQFF
TRBJ2-5,.,TRBV5-4,CASNLKGSQETQYF
TRBJ2-7,.,TRBV28,CASRPTTHEQYF
TRBJ2-7,.,TRBV7-2,CASRLTPGYEQYF
TRBJ1-1,.,TRBV28,CASLSGDTEAFF
TRBJ2-7,.,TRBV7-2,CASSPGPLREQYF
TRBJ2-5,TRBD2,TRBV29-1,CSGLAPQETQYF
TRBJ2-4,TRBD2,TRBV28,CASSFGGLRTRKNIQYF
TRBJ1-4,.,TRBV10-3,CAISGGGKEKLFF
TRBJ1-2,.,TRBV7-9,CASSLSMVHGYTF
TRBJ1-1,.,TRBV18,CASSPDSMNTEAFF
TRBJ2-6,TRBD1,TRBV7-2,CASSATGGASGANVLTF
TRBJ1-1,TRBD1,TRBV28,CASRETGGMNTEAFF
TRBJ1-2,.,TRBV11-1,CASSTYRDGAYGYTF
TRBJ2-1,TRBD2,TRBV4-3,CASSLSGLAGSYNEQFF
TRBJ2-1,.,TRBV19,CASSWRAQGPYNEQFF
TRBJ2-7,.,TRBV19,CASSIVATPSYEQYF
TRBJ2-7,TRBD2,TRBV27,CASSLIAGPYEQYF
TRBJ2-3,.,TRBV10-3,CAINVGGRDTDTQYF
TRBJ1-4,.,TRBV10-3,CAISERGRGGGNEKLFF
TRBJ2-7,TRBD2,TRBV29-1,CSVVGGGTYEQYF
TRBJ2-7,TRBD1,TRBV2,CASSVGRGQYEQYF
TRBJ2-7,.,TRBV5-1,CASSPLPGAGYEQYF
TRBJ1-5,.,TRBV12-2,CASRLGFRSDRGWFRNQPQHF
TRBJ2-1,TRBD2,TRBV18,CASSPHSPESGVRGGEQFF
TRBJ2-7,TRBD2,TRBV14,CASSQDWREGGYEQYF
TRBJ2-1,TRBD2,TRBV7-2,CASSLVAGGNNEQFF
TRBJ2-1,TRBD2,TRBV5-1,CASSYSTSGDYNEQFF
TRBJ2-7,.,TRBV5-1,CASSLAGREYEQYF
TRBJ2-7,TRBD1,TRBV29-1,CSVVTGDYEQYF